This T cell receptor beta chain is drawn from a study of blood T cell repertoires in COVID-19. Study information: Italy, Spain and the United States were the sources of the convalescent and acute COVID-19 samples. PBMCs, B-cell-depleted T cells, or T cells were the source of the cDNA or gDNA that made up the material.

Authors' analysis steps: Amplification from reference gene primers served as the basis for estimated nucleated cell counts. Assay: immunoSEQ multiplex PCR; the TCRdb copy retains only in-frame clones and omits some. From that table come the V and J calls and clone size; the DNA was used to work out D and trimming. The table records roughly 30,000 clones, approximately 84% of them present only once. The length of the CDR3 is 14 residues. V lost 3 bases, J lost 4 bases, and 5 bases stayed unmatched. Germline CDR1 reads GTSNPN; CDR2 reads SVGIG (reference sequence). This rearrangement joins TRBV30 to TRBJ2-5; 10 bases match TRBD2. The sequence derives from a man at least 80 years old with active COVID-19. Sequenced: peripheral blood. CDR3 nucleotides: TGTGCCTGGAGAGCAGCGGGGGGGAGAGAGACCCAGTACTTC. This sequence encodes CAWRAAGGRETQYF.